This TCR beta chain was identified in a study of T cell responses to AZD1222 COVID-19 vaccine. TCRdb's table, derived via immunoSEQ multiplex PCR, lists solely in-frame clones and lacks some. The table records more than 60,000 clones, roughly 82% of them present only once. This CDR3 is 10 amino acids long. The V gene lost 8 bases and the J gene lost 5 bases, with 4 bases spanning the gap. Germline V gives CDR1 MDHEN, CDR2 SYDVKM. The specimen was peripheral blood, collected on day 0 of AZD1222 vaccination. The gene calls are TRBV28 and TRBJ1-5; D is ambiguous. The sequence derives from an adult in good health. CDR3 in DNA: TGTGCCAGCGGTTATCAGCCCCAGCATTTT. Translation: CASGYQPQHF.